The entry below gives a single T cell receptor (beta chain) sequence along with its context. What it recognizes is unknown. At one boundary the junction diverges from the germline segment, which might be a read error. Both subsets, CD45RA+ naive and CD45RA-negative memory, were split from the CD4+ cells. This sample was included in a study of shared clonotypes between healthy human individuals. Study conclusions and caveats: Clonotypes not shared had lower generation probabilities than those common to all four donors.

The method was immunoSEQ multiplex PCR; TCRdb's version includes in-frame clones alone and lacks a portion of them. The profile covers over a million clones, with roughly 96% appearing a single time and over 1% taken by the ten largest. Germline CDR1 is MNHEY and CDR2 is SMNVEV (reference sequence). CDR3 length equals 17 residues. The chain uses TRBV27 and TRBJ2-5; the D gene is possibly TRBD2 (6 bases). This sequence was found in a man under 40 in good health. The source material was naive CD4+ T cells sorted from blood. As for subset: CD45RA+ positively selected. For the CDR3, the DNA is TGTGCCAGCAGTCTATCTGGAGGGCGGGGAGGCAAAGAGACCCAGTACTTC. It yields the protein CASSLSGGRGGKETQYF.